The 31 T cell receptor beta chains listed next were all sequenced from one sample in a study of siplizumab effects on memory and regulatory T cells. The method was immunoSEQ multiplex PCR; TCRdb's version includes in-frame clones alone and lacks a portion of them. The sample holds approximately 98,000 clones; about 93% are singletons and the top ten take approximately 1.5%. The sample was non-Treg CD4+ T cells sorted from blood. Source of these receptors: a human donor in good health.

This chain joins TRBV19 and TRBJ1-4; D is undetermined. CDR3 length: 15 amino acids. V shed 7 bases and J shed 0 bases, with 12 bases lying between them. The germline gives CDR1 LNHDA, CDR2 SQIVND (reference sequence). CDR3 sequence reads: CASMGIYATNEKLFF. In DNA, the CDR3 is TGTGCCAGTATGGGCATATACGCAACTAATGAAAAACTGTTTTTT.

The V gene is TRBV18, the J gene TRBJ2-3; 9 bases match TRBD1. The V gene end was trimmed by 6 bases and the J gene end by 4 bases; junction bases not matched to a gene: 2. The germline V gene has CDR1 KGHSH and CDR2 LQKENI. CDR3 length: 13 residues. The CDR3 here is CASSRQGADTQYF. CDR3 in DNA: TGTGCCAGCTCTCGACAGGGGGCAGATACGCAGTATTTT.

This chain connects TRBV14 to TRBJ2-3, with TRBD2 matching 8 bases. The CDR3 runs to 15 residues. CDR1 SGHDN and CDR2 FVKESK come from the germline V gene. The trim removed 3 bases at V and 7 bases at J, leaving 9 bases unmatched. CDR3 loop: CASSHLAGGSNTQYF. CDR3 DNA: TGTGCCAGCAGCCACCTGGCGGGAGGATCGAATACGCAGTATTTT.

V gene TRBV5-4 combines with J gene TRBJ2-6, with 11 bases identical to TRBD2. The CDR3 spans 18 residues. The V gene end was trimmed by 4 bases and the J gene end by 0 bases; junction bases not matched to a gene: 6. Germline values: CDR1 SGHNT, CDR2 YYREEE (reference sequence). The CDR3 bases are TGTGCCAGCAGCCCTCTGACTAGCGGGATCTCTGGGGCCAACGTCCTGACTTTC. Protein product: CASSPLTSGISGANVLTF. The variable domain in full, completed from reference TRBV5-4 and TRBJ2-6, reads ETGVTQSPTHLIKTRGQQVTLRCSSQSGHNTVSWYQQALGQGPQFIFQYYREEENGRGNFPPRFSGLQFPNYSSELNVNALELDDSALYLCASSPLTSGISGANVLTFGAGSRLTVL.

The chain carries TRBV28 and TRBJ1-2, with 9 bases that match TRBD1. The ends lost 7 bases at V and 8 bases at J; junction bases unmatched: 8. Germline V CDR1 and CDR2: MDHEN, SYDVKM. The CDR3 covers 13 residues. CDR3 DNA sequence: TGTGCCAGCACCCTCGGGACAGGGTACGGCTACACCTTC. The encoded protein is CASTLGTGYGYTF.

This rearrangement joins TRBV19 to TRBJ1-1; the D gene is possibly TRBD1 (5 bases). This CDR3 is built from 13 residues. The V and J ends lost 7 bases and 5 bases respectively, with 14 bases between them. In germline, CDR1 is LNHDA, CDR2 SQIVND (reference sequence). This chain's CDR3 is CASTIGRGTEAFF. The CDR3 nucleotides are TGTGCCAGTACAATCGGGCGGGGGACTGAAGCTTTCTTT.

The chain combines TRBV5-1 with TRBJ2-1; 11 nucleotides align to TRBD2. The V gene's germline CDR1 is SGHRS and CDR2 YFSETQ. This CDR3 has 16 amino acids. Trimming at V came to 3 bases and at J to 6 bases, leaving 8 bases not matched to a gene. This CDR3 is CASSSTLAGGFNEQFF. DNA for the CDR3: TGCGCCAGCAGCTCTACCTTAGCGGGAGGGTTCAATGAGCAGTTCTTC.

This CDR3 reads CASSYSAGANQETQYF. In DNA, the CDR3 is TGTGCCAGCAGTTACTCGGCAGGGGCAAACCAAGAGACCCAGTACTTC. The chain combines TRBV6-5 with TRBJ2-5; D may be TRBD1 (6 bases). Per germline, CDR1 MNHEY and CDR2 SVGAGI. The CDR3 is made up of 16 amino acids. Trimming left V 0 bases short and J 0 bases short, with 11 bases between.

The chain couples TRBV7-2 to TRBJ2-7, with no clear D. Germline-derived CDR1 and CDR2 are SGHTA and FQGNSA. CDR3 size: 11 residues. V was trimmed by 6 bases and J by 6 bases, leaving 9 bases between them. The CDR3 spells CASRTVGEQYF. As DNA, the CDR3 is TGTGCCAGCAGAACTGTCGGCGAGCAGTACTTC. Full variable domain (missing parts from reference TRBV7-2 and TRBJ2-7): GAGVSQSPSNKVTEKGKDVELRCDPISGHTALYWYRQSLGQGLEFLIYFQGNSAPDKSGLPSDRFSAERTGGSVSTLTIQRTQQEDSAVYLCASRTVGEQYFGPGTRLTVT.

The chain has TRBV7-2 and TRBJ2-1, with 8 bases lining up with TRBD2. With V trimmed by 5 bases and J by 6 bases, 9 bases remained unmatched. The CDR3 is 15 amino acids. From germline, CDR1 is SGHTA and CDR2 FQGNSA. CDR3 nucleotides: TGTGCCAGCAGCCCACGGCTAGCGGGTGGCAATGAGCAGTTCTTC. It translates to CASSPRLAGGNEQFF.

The genes are TRBV28 and TRBJ2-5; the D is unclear. TRBJ2-7 explains the end of the DNA better; the J call may be wrong. This CDR3 is built from 12 residues. Germline CDR1 and CDR2: MDHEN and SYDVKM. In DNA, the CDR3 is TGTGCCAGCAGTCTAACCTGGAACGAGCAGTACTTC. As protein: CASSLTWNEQYF.

This chain joins TRBV28 and TRBJ1-1; D may be TRBD1 (6 bases). CDR1 and CDR2 (germline): MDHEN, SYDVKM. Trimming took off 3 bases at V and 0 bases at J, with 17 bases between the two ends. The CDR3 extends over 17 amino acids. The chain's CDR3 is CASSFSFGDRMNTEAFF. DNA of the CDR3: TGTGCCAGCAGTTTTTCGTTTGGCGACAGGATGAACACTGAAGCTTTCTTT.

This clone appeared a single time. The chain employs TRBV15 and TRBJ2-5; D tentatively reads TRBD1 or TRBD2 (5 bases each). Germline lookup yields CDR1 LNHNV and CDR2 YYDKDF (reference sequence). This CDR3 is built from 17 residues. V dropped 1 base and J dropped 4 bases, with 19 bases sitting between them. Here the CDR3 reads CATSRGTGPKEGETQYF. The CDR3 DNA reads as TGTGCCACCAGCAGAGGGACGGGGCCTAAAGAGGGAGAGACCCAGTACTTC.

The chain has TRBV5-8 and TRBJ2-1; possible D gene TRBD2, 6 bases. The CDR3 sequence is 17 residues long. CDR1 and CDR2 (germline): SGHTS, YDEGEE. Deletions cut 4 bases from V and 7 bases from J, with 24 bases between. The CDR3 reads CASSPSLGLASSNEQFF. CDR3 in DNA: TGTGCCAGCAGCCCCTCACTAGGGCTAGCGTCTTCAAATGAGCAGTTCTTC.

The V call is TRBV6-6, the J call TRBJ2-7; D is undetermined. This CDR3 spans 15 amino acids. V gave up 4 bases and J gave up 1 base, with 14 bases separating them. The germline gives CDR1 MNHNY, CDR2 SVGAGI (reference sequence). CDR3 region: CASSSFSSMSYEQYF. Written as DNA, the CDR3 is TGTGCCAGCAGTTCGTTCTCATCCATGTCCTACGAGCAGTACTTC.

V gene TRBV25-1 combines with J gene TRBJ1-2, with 9 bases lining up with TRBD1. Germline V CDR1 and CDR2: MGHDK, SYGVNS. Trimming removed 7 bases from V and 5 bases from J; junction bases left unmatched: 17. There are 17 residues in the CDR3. As DNA, the CDR3 is TGTGCCAGCACCCGGGACAGGGTTTCCCCTATGGGATATGGCTACACCTTC. Protein product: CASTRDRVSPMGYGYTF.

This clone was detected only once. V and J are TRBV18 and TRBJ2-7, with D tentatively TRBD1 (5 bases). V lost 3 bases, J lost 0 bases, and 24 bases lay in between. Looked up from germline, CDR1 is KGHSH and CDR2 is LQKENI. This CDR3 region has 19 residues. The CDR3 reads CASSPLELKGWGSSYEQYF. CDR3 in DNA: TGTGCCAGCTCACCCCTAGAACTTAAGGGGTGGGGAAGCTCCTACGAGCAGTACTTC.

This CDR3 is CASSSFGRFLDTIYF. The DNA for the CDR3 is TGTGCCAGCAGTTCCTTCGGACGATTCCTCGACACCATATATTTT. V is TRBV6-5 and J is TRBJ1-3; D gene unclear. V gave up 4 bases and J gave up 8 bases, with 18 bases separating them. The germline gives CDR1 MNHEY, CDR2 SVGAGI. The length of the CDR3 is 15 residues.

The chain has TRBV13 and TRBJ1-3; no reliable D call. This CDR3 has 14 amino acids. Trimming cost V 5 bases and J 0 bases, with 8 bases left between them. The germline V gene has CDR1 PRHDT and CDR2 FYEKMQ (reference sequence). CDR3 amino acids: CASSKTLSGNTIYF. CDR3 nucleotides: TGTGCCAGCAGCAAGACACTCTCTGGAAACACCATATATTTT.

This sequence joins TRBV18 and TRBJ2-2; D is undetermined. This CDR3 region has 15 residues. Germline V gene sequence: CDR1 KGHSH, CDR2 LQKENI. The ends were cut back, 3 bases at V and 2 bases at J, with 10 bases in the middle. In nucleotides, the CDR3 is TGTGCCAGCTCACCCCCTCGGATTAACACCGGGGAGCTGTTTTTT. Translation gives CASSPPRINTGELFF.

V is TRBV7-8 and J is TRBJ1-6; D perhaps matches TRBD1 (5 bases). The CDR3 is 17 residues long. Trimming pared 5 bases from V and 5 bases from J, leaving 19 bases between. From germline, CDR1 is SGHVS and CDR2 FQNEAQ. The CDR3 DNA reads TGTGCCAGCAGCCCGAACGTGGGGCAGGGAGATAATTCACCCCTCCACTTT. This gives the protein CASSPNVGQGDNSPLHF.

The chain combines TRBV19 with TRBJ2-5; possible D gene TRBD1, 5 bases. The V end was cut by 7 bases, the J end by 4 bases, with 19 bases between. This CDR3 is built from 15 residues. CDR1 LNHDA and CDR2 SQIVND come from the germline V gene (reference sequence). The CDR3 here is CASTAGPERGETQYF. As DNA, the CDR3 is TGTGCCAGTACCGCCGGCCCCGAAAGGGGAGAGACCCAGTACTTC.

The chain couples TRBV5-6 to TRBJ2-7; 8 bases map to TRBD1. The ends lost 4 bases at V and 3 bases at J; junction bases unmatched: 9. Per germline, CDR1 SGHDT and CDR2 YYEEEE. This CDR3 comprises 15 residues. The CDR3 DNA is TGTGCCAGCAGCGGCCGGGACAGGCCTTTCTACGAGCAGTACTTC. This translates into CASSGRDRPFYEQYF.

The gene calls are TRBV18 and TRBJ2-7; 11 nucleotides align to TRBD2. This CDR3 contains 15 residues. The germline V gene encodes CDR1 KGHSH and CDR2 LQKENI. The V segment lost 3 bases and the J segment 2 bases; nucleotides outside the gene matches: 3. The CDR3 is CASSPIAGGPYEQYF. The CDR3 bases are TGTGCCAGCTCACCGATAGCGGGAGGGCCCTACGAGCAGTACTTC.

This clone has just a few counts. The V call is TRBV13, the J call TRBJ1-1, with no clear D. The CDR3 totals 12 residues. Germline CDR1 PRHDT, CDR2 FYEKMQ (reference sequence). Deletions cut 6 bases from V and 0 bases from J, with 5 bases between. The CDR3 region has the DNA TGTGCCAGCAGTTGGGTGAACACTGAAGCTTTCTTT. Translation: CASSWVNTEAFF.

This clone is a singleton in its sample. J is TRBJ2-3 and V is TRBV28; 14 bases fit TRBD2. CDR1 and CDR2 from the germline V gene are MDHEN and SYDVKM. V gave up 4 bases and J gave up 4 bases; unmatched junction bases: 4. The CDR3 is 16 amino acids. For the CDR3, the DNA is TGTGCCAGCAGTTGGGGACTAGCGGGAGACCCAGATACGCAGTATTTT. Translation gives CASSWGLAGDPDTQYF.

CDR3 DNA: TGCGCCAGCAGTGAGTCCAAGTTAGGGTCGGAGACCCAGTACTTC. Residues: CASSESKLGSETQYF. The chain combines TRBV10-1 with TRBJ2-5; D is undetermined. Germline V gene data show CDR1 as WNHNN and CDR2 as SYGVQD (reference sequence). CDR3 length equals 15 residues. The V end lost 0 bases, the J end lost 5 bases, and 13 bases lay between the germline ends.

The rearrangement links TRBV5-1 to TRBJ1-1; perhaps TRBD1 as D (5 bases). From germline, CDR1 is SGHRS and CDR2 YFSETQ. The CDR3 has 16 residues. V lost 1 base to trimming and J lost 6 bases, with 19 bases between them. In nucleotides, the CDR3 is TGCGCCAGCAGCTTGCTTTCGGGGCAGAAAATTGCTGAAGCTTTCTTT. Translation: CASSLLSGQKIAEAFF.

The J gene is TRBJ1-4, the V gene TRBV28; D might be TRBD1 (6 bases). The V and J ends lost 6 bases and 4 bases respectively, with 18 bases between them. Germline V lookup: CDR1 MDHEN, CDR2 SYDVKM. CDR3 length: 16 amino acids. The CDR3 DNA follows: TGTGCCAGCAGCCAAACCACCGGGACAAGTAATGAAAAACTGTTTTTT. This gives the protein CASSQTTGTSNEKLFF.

The chain has TRBV5-1 and TRBJ2-1; D tentatively reads TRBD1 or TRBD2 (5 bases each). V lost 3 bases to trimming and J lost 3 bases, with 10 bases between them. The CDR3 is 14 residues long. CDR1 is SGHRS, CDR2 YFSETQ, per germline. The CDR3: CASSSGTSYNEQFF. The CDR3 region has the DNA TGCGCCAGCAGCTCGGGGACGAGCTACAATGAGCAGTTCTTC.

This clone has a single count. The chain uses TRBV14 and TRBJ2-1, with 14 bases matching TRBD2. The J segment lost 7 bases and the V segment lost 4 bases, leaving 3 bases of the junction unmatched. CDR1 SGHDN and CDR2 FVKESK come from the germline V gene. This CDR3 is 15 amino acids long. The CDR3 nucleotides read TGTGCCAGCAGCCCGGGACTAGCGGGAGTTAATGAGCAGTTCTTC. As protein: CASSPGLAGVNEQFF.